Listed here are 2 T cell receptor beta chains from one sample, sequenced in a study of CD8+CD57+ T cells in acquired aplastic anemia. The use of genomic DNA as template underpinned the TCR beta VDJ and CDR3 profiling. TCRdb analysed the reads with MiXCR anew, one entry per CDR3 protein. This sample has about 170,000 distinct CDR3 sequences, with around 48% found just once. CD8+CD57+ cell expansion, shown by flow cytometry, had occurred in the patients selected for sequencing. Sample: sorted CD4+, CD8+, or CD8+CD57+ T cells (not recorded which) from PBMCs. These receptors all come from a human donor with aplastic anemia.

The CDR3 nucleotides read TGTGCCACCAGCAGAGATTGGACTAGCGGGAGGACCGGGGAGCTGTTTTTT. Residues: CATSRDWTSGRTGELFF. The chain recombines TRBV15 with TRBJ2-2; 14 nucleotides agree with TRBD2. The CDR3 loop spans 17 amino acids. Germline CDR1 reads LNHNV; CDR2 reads YYDKDF (reference sequence). V was pared by 0 bases and J by 5 bases, with 2 bases of the junction left unmatched.

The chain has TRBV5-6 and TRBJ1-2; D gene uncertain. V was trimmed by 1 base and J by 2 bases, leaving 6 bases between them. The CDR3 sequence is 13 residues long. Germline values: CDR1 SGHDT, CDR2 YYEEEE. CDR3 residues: CASSLSQNYGYTF. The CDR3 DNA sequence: TGTGCCAGCAGCTTGAGCCAGAACTATGGCTACACCTTC. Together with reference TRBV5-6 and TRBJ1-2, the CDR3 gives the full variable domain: DAGVTQSPTHLIKTRGQQVTLRCSPKSGHDTVSWYQQALGQGPQFIFQYYEEEERQRGNFPDRFSGHQFPNYSSELNVNALLLGDSALYLCASSLSQNYGYTFGSGTRLTVV.